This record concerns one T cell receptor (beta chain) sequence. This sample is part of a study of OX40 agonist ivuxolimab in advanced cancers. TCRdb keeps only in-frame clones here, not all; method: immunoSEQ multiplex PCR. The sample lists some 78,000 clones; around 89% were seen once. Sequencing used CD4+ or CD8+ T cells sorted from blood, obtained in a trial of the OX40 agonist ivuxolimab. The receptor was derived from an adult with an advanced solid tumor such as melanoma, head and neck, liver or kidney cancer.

The CDR3 spells CASSLRGVGTDTQYF. The CDR3 DNA reads as TGTGCCAGCAGCCTCCGGGGGGTGGGCACAGATACGCAGTATTTT. The chain is built from TRBV11-2 and TRBJ2-3; TRBD2 aligns across 7 bases. Trimming at V came to 5 bases and at J to 1 base, leaving 6 bases not matched to a gene. The germline V gene encodes CDR1 SGHAT and CDR2 FQNNGV. This CDR3 region has 15 residues.